The sequence of this T cell receptor (beta chain) was determined in a study of OX40 agonist ivuxolimab in advanced cancers. Study summary: Administration of intravenous ivuxolimab to patients occurred every 2 weeks at 0.01 to 10 mg/kg. Each dose-escalation patient presented with hepatocellular carcinoma, melanoma, renal cell or head and neck cancer. General study points: Which antigen the expanded peripheral T cells recognized is unknown.

Comments on this clone: Its antigen is undetermined.

Collection of blood occurred at baseline, at cycle 4 day 1, and at cycle 7 day 1. Produced via immunoSEQ multiplex PCR; TCRdb's table is partial and in-frame only. The sample yields roughly 53,000 clones, approximately 80% seen once. This specimen was CD4+ or CD8+ T cells sorted from blood, taken in a trial of the OX40 agonist ivuxolimab. The source of this sequence is an adult with an advanced solid tumor such as melanoma, head and neck, liver or kidney cancer.

CDR3 loop: CASSLVASGANVLTF. In DNA form, the CDR3 reads TGTGCCAGCAGCTTGGTAGCCTCTGGGGCCAACGTCCTGACTTTC. The chain employs TRBV5-5 and TRBJ2-6, with D unresolved. Germline V gene data show CDR1 as SGHKS and CDR2 as YYEKEE (reference sequence). The V end was cut by 0 bases, the J end by 0 bases, with 4 bases between. The CDR3 is 15 amino acids.